Each of the 19 T cell receptor beta chains below was sequenced from the same sample in a study of human T cells and chemical hapten exposure. Time point reported: patch test 1, 2 weeks after DPC sensitization. Treatment defined: therapeutic diphenylcyclopropenone sensitization with weekly scalp DPC. One entry per CDR3 protein results from TCRdb running MiXCR on the RACE reads. This table holds 150,000 to 200,000 distinct CDR3 sequences, about 14% found once. The specimen was whole blood, collected in connection with sensitization to the hapten diphenylcyclopropenone (DPC). The receptors originated from a woman aged 25 to 39 with alopecia areata. Some clones in this sample may be carry-over from other donors' samples.

The genes are TRBV11-2 and TRBJ2-6; TRBD1 matches at 9 bases. V shed 1 base and J 0 bases; nucleotides not matched to a gene: 7. CDR3 size: 19 residues. CDR1 and CDR2 from the germline V gene are SGHAT and FQNNGV. The CDR3 is CASSLVFGQGRSGANVLTF. In DNA, the CDR3 is TGTGCCAGCAGCTTAGTTTTCGGACAGGGGCGCTCTGGGGCCAACGTCCTGACTTTC.

This clonotype occurred many times. In nucleotides, the CDR3 is TGCGCCAGCAGCTTCTCAACCGGAACAGGGGTATTAGCAGGGGCCAACGTCCTGACTTTC. Encoded protein: CASSFSTGTGVLAGANVLTF. This chain joins TRBV5-1 and TRBJ2-6, with TRBD1 matching over 7 bases. The CDR3 runs to 20 residues. Germline CDR1 reads SGHRS; CDR2 reads YFSETQ. J lost 4 bases, V lost 2 bases, and 18 bases had no gene match.

This clonotype has a handful of counts. The genes are TRBV14 and TRBJ2-1, with 8 positions matching TRBD1. The V gene's germline CDR1 is SGHDN and CDR2 FVKESK. The V gene end was trimmed by 1 base and the J gene end by 3 bases; junction bases not matched to a gene: 2. The CDR3 runs 15 residues. The CDR3 here is CASSQGQGRYNEQFF. CDR3 in DNA: TGTGCCAGCAGCCAAGGACAGGGGCGCTACAATGAGCAGTTCTTC.

The V and J genes are TRBV12-3 or TRBV12-4 and TRBJ1-1, with a tentative D call TRBD1 (6 bases). The CDR3 sequence is 13 residues long. With 5 bases removed from V and 8 bases from J, the gap between germline ends came to 15 bases. The CDR3 protein is CASSPGVSVEAFF. CDR3 sequence (DNA): TGTGCCAGCAGTCCAGGGGTGTCGGTGGAAGCTTTCTTT.

This clonotype was counted ten times or more. V gene TRBV11-2 combines with J gene TRBJ2-3; tentatively, D is TRBD2 (6 bases). The CDR3 is 15 residues long. Germline CDR1 and CDR2: SGHAT and FQNNGV. Trimming removed 0 bases from V and 3 bases from J, with 10 bases in between. The CDR3 DNA follows: TGTGCCAGCAGCTTAGATCGGGGGATGACAGATACGCAGTATTTT. It encodes CASSLDRGMTDTQYF.

The table lists this clonotype with a few counts. This chain connects TRBV4-3 to TRBJ2-1; D possibly matches TRBD1 or TRBD2 (6 bases each). CDR1 and CDR2 (germline): LGHNA, YSLEER. The CDR3 spans 16 residues. Trimming stripped 0 bases from V and 2 bases from J, with 11 bases between. CDR3 nucleotide sequence: TGCGCCAGCAGCCAAGAAACAGGGACTCCCTACAATGAGCAGTTCTTC. Amino acids: CASSQETGTPYNEQFF.

This clonotype was seen a handful of times. The chain carries TRBV7-9 and TRBJ2-5; TRBD1 aligns across 7 bases. Germline-derived CDR1 and CDR2 are SEHNR and FQNEAQ (reference sequence). J was trimmed by 5 bases and V by 6 bases; bases with no gene match: 21. This CDR3 contains 18 residues. The DNA of the CDR3 is TGTGCCAGCAGTTTAACTCGGGACAGTCTACCTAAGCGGGAGACCCAGTACTTC. It is translated as CASSLTRDSLPKRETQYF. The full variable domain, its missing parts supplied by reference TRBV7-9 and TRBJ2-5, is DTGVSQNPRHKITKRGQNVTFRCDPISEHNRLYWYRQTLGQGPEFLTYFQNEAQLEKSRLLSDRFSAERPKGSFSTLEIQRTEQGDSAMYLCASSLTRDSLPKRETQYFGPGTRLLVL.

As regards this clonotype: Mismatch with germline at one junction end may stem from a read error. The chain combines TRBV5-5 with TRBJ2-1; tentatively, D is TRBD2 (6 bases). The CDR3 contains 13 residues. Germline V gene data show CDR1 as SGHKS and CDR2 as YYEKEE (reference sequence). The CDR3 loop is CTSSFAGYNEQFF. The CDR3, as DNA: TGTACCAGCAGCTTCGCGGGATACAATGAGCAGTTCTTC. Full variable domain (outside the CDR3, taken from reference TRBV5-5 and TRBJ2-1): DAGVTQSPTHLIKTRGQQVTLRCSPISGHKSVSWYQQVLGQGPQFIFQYYEKEERGRGNFPDRFSARQFPNYSSELNVNALLLGDSALYLCTSSFAGYNEQFFGPGTRLTVL.

The V gene is TRBV5-1, the J gene TRBJ2-5; D possibly corresponds to TRBD1 (6 bases). The ends were cut back, 2 bases at V and 2 bases at J, with 25 bases in the middle. CDR1 is SGHRS, CDR2 YFSETQ, per germline. This CDR3 has 19 amino acids. The CDR3 region is CASSFLFSRAGQPQETQYF. CDR3 bases: TGCGCCAGCAGCTTCCTCTTCAGCCGAGCCGGACAGCCACAAGAGACCCAGTACTTC.

This chain connects TRBV18 to TRBJ2-3; D may be TRBD2 (6 bases). The germline V gene encodes CDR1 KGHSH and CDR2 LQKENI. V was pared by 1 base and J by 2 bases, with 13 bases between. The CDR3 sequence is 16 residues long. CDR3 protein: CASSPQGRGNTDTQYF. As DNA, the CDR3 is TGTGCCAGCTCACCACAAGGACGGGGGAACACAGATACGCAGTATTTT.

There are a few counts of this clonotype. The chain is built from TRBV7-2 and TRBJ1-2, with a weak D call TRBD1 (6 bases). V lost 4 bases and J 9 bases, leaving 15 bases between the germline ends. This CDR3 is built from 13 residues. The germline V gene encodes CDR1 SGHTA and CDR2 FQGNSA. The DNA for the CDR3 is TGTGCCAGCAGCTCGCGGGAACAGGGAAGCTACACCTTC. It yields the protein CASSSREQGSYTF. The variable domain in full, completed from reference TRBV7-2 and TRBJ1-2, reads GAGVSQSPSNKVTEKGKDVELRCDPISGHTALYWYRQSLGQGLEFLIYFQGNSAPDKSGLPSDRFSAERTGGSVSTLTIQRTQQEDSAVYLCASSSREQGSYTFGSGTRLTVV.

The chain carries TRBV20-1 and TRBJ1-3; D is ambiguous. Germline values: CDR1 DFQATT, CDR2 SNEGSKA (reference sequence). The CDR3 spans 13 residues. V was shortened by 6 bases and J by 2 bases, with 11 bases between the two germline ends. The CDR3 loop reads CSAEVTPGNTIYF. The CDR3 DNA is TGCAGTGCCGAGGTTACACCTGGAAACACCATATATTTT.

This clonotype came up a few times. The V and J genes are TRBV6-2 or TRBV6-3 and TRBJ2-6; D perhaps matches TRBD2 (5 bases). This CDR3 spans 15 amino acids. Deletions cut 2 bases from V and 2 bases from J, with 7 bases between. CDR1 and CDR2 from the germline V gene are MNHEY and SVGEGT. This chain's CDR3 is CASSYNGAGANVLTF. For the CDR3, the DNA is TGTGCCAGCAGTTACAACGGGGCTGGGGCCAACGTCCTGACTTTC.

Many counts were recorded for this clonotype. The chain uses TRBV18 and TRBJ2-3; weak D call: TRBD2 (5 bases). Per germline, CDR1 KGHSH and CDR2 LQKENI. This CDR3 has 13 residues. V lost 6 bases, J lost 4 bases, and 11 bases lay in between. In DNA, the CDR3 is TGTGCCAGCTCCAACCCCGGGGCAGATACGCAGTATTTT. Amino acids: CASSNPGADTQYF.

This clonotype has a handful of counts. The rearrangement links TRBV6-5 to TRBJ1-4; possible D gene TRBD1, 5 bases. With 2 bases removed from V and 8 bases from J, the gap between germline ends came to 21 bases. The CDR3 is 17 residues long. Looked up from germline, CDR1 is MNHEY and CDR2 is SVGAGI. CDR3 residues: CASSYGTGGRFGEKLFF. CDR3 DNA sequence: TGTGCCAGCAGTTACGGGACGGGGGGACGGTTTGGAGAAAAACTGTTTTTT.

V is TRBV7-2 and J is TRBJ1-6; 7 bases align to TRBD1. Germline values: CDR1 SGHTA, CDR2 FQGNSA. V lost 2 bases, J lost 11 bases, and 9 bases stayed unmatched. The CDR3 runs to 15 residues. CDR3 sequence: CASSLLTGSNPPLHF. CDR3 in DNA: TGTGCCAGCAGCTTATTGACAGGGTCGAATCCACCCCTCCACTTT.

CDR3 protein: CSARDPGQGEQYF. The CDR3, as DNA: TGCAGTGCTAGAGACCCTGGACAGGGCGAGCAGTACTTC. This sequence joins TRBV20-1 and TRBJ2-7; 8 bases fit TRBD1. Per germline, CDR1 DFQATT and CDR2 SNEGSKA (reference sequence). The CDR3 runs 13 residues. V dropped 0 bases and J dropped 6; count of bases not matched to a gene: 4.

The CDR3 protein is CASSTRSNLPGELFF. The CDR3, as DNA: TGTGCCAGCAGCACTCGGTCCAACCTCCCCGGGGAGCTGTTTTTT. This sequence joins TRBV3-1 and TRBJ2-2; D is undetermined. The V and J ends lost 5 bases and 6 bases respectively, with 16 bases between them. CDR1 and CDR2 (germline): LGHDT, YNNKEL (reference sequence). CDR3 length: 15 residues. The variable domain in full, with the rest retrieved from reference TRBV3-1 and TRBJ2-2, is DTAVSQTPKYLVTQMGNDKSIKCEQNLGHDTMYWYKQDSKKFLKIMFSYNNKELIINETVPNRFSPKSPDKAHLNLHINSLELGDSAVYFCASSTRSNLPGELFFGEGSRLTVL.

The chain is built from TRBV5-6 and TRBJ2-1; 8 nucleotides agree with TRBD1. V lost 1 base to trimming and J lost 7 bases; unmatched junction nucleotides: 10. This CDR3 region has 16 residues. Germline V gene lookup returns CDR1 SGHDT and CDR2 YYEEEE. The CDR3 DNA follows: TGTGCCAGCAGCTTGAAAGTCAGGGGGCGGGTAAATGAGCAGTTCTTC. This sequence encodes CASSLKVRGRVNEQFF.